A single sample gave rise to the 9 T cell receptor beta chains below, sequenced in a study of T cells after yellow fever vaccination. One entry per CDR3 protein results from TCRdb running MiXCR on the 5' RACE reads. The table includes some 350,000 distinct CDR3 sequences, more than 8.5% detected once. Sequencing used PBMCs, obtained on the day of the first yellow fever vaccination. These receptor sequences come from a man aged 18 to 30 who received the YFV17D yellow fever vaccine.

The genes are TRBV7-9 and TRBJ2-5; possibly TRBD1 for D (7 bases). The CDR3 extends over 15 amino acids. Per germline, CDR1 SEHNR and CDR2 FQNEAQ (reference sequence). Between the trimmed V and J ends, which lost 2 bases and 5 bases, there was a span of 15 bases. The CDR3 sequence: CASSLTTGSGETQYF. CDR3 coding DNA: TGTGCCAGCAGCTTAACGACAGGGAGCGGGGAGACCCAGTACTTC.

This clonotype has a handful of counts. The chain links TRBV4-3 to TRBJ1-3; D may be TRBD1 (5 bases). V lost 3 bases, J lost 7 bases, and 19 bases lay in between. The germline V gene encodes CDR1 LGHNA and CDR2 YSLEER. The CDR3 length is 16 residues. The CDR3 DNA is TGCGCCAGCAGCCATACAGGAGGAGGTGGAGGGAACACCATATATTTT. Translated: CASSHTGGGGGNTIYF.

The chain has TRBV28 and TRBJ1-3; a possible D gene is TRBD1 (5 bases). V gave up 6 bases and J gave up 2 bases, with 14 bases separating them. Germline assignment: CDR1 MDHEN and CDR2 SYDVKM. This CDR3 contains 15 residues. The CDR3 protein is CASRKRRVPGNTIYF. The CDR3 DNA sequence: TGTGCCAGCAGAAAACGCAGGGTACCTGGAAACACCATATATTTT.

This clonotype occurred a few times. The CDR3 sequence is CASSLAGTGEFGEAFF. The CDR3 coding sequence is TGCGCCAGCAGCTTGGCCGGGACAGGGGAATTTGGTGAAGCTTTCTTT. V gene TRBV5-1 combines with J gene TRBJ1-1; 10 positions agree with TRBD1. Germline lookup yields CDR1 SGHRS and CDR2 YFSETQ. The CDR3 spans 16 residues. V was pared by 0 bases and J by 7 bases, with 9 bases of the junction left unmatched. The whole variable domain, filled in from reference TRBV5-1 and TRBJ1-1, reads KAGVTQTPRYLIKTRGQQVTLSCSPISGHRSVSWYQQTPGQGLQFLFEYFSETQRNKGNFPGRFSGRQFSNSRSEMNVSTLELGDSALYLCASSLAGTGEFGEAFFGQGTRLTVV.

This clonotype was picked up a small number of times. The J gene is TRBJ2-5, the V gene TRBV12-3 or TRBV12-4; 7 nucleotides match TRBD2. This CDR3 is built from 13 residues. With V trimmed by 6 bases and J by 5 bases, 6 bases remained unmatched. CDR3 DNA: TGTGCCAGCAGGCGTCCGGGGGGTGAGACCCAGTACTTC. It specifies CASRRPGGETQYF.

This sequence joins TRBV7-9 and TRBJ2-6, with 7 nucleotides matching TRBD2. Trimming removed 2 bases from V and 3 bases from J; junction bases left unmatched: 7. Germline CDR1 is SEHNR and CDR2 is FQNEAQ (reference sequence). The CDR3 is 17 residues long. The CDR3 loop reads CASSLPAAGRGANVLTF. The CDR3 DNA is TGTGCCAGCAGCTTACCCGCAGCGGGGCGTGGGGCCAACGTCCTGACTTTC.

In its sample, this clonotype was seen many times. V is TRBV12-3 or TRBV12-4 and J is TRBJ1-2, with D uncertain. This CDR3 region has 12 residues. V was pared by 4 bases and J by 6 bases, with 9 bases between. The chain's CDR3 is CASSSTWNGYTF. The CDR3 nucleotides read TGTGCCAGCAGTTCGACCTGGAATGGCTACACCTTC.

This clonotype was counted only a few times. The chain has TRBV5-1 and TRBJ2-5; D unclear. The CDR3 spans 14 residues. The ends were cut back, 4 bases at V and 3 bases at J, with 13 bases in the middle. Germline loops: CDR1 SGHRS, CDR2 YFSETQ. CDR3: CASSQTNQEETQYF. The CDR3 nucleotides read TGCGCCAGCAGCCAGACGAACCAGGAAGAGACCCAGTACTTC.

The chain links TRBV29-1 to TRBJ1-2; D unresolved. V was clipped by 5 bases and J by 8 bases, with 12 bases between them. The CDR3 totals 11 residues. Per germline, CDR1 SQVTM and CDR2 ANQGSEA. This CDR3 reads CSVMVPEGYTF. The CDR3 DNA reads TGCAGCGTTATGGTCCCTGAAGGCTACACCTTC.